This TCR beta chain was sequenced for a study of T-cell memory formation after mild COVID-19. In germline, CDR1 is SGHTA, CDR2 FQGTGA. This CDR3 has 14 residues. V was pared by 7 bases and J by 5 bases, with 7 bases of the junction left unmatched. TCR alpha and TCR beta cDNA libraries with sample barcodes and UMIs came from 5'RACE using constant-segment primers. One entry per CDR3 protein results from TCRdb running MiXCR on the 5' RACE reads. The sample shows 290,000 or so distinct CDR3 sequences, just under 20% of them seen only once. This receptor was taken from a man aged 18 to 29 who had mild COVID-19 (a few samples of this study predate the infection). Cell type and time point are not known. The source material was PBMCs or a T cell subset sorted from them (not recorded which). The V gene is TRBV7-3, the J gene TRBJ2-3; 9 bases are shared with TRBD2. In nucleotides, the CDR3 is TGTGCCAGCAAAGGCGGGGGGGCAGGAGATACGCAGTATTTT. This encodes CASKGGGAGDTQYF.